One and the same sample provided the 7 T cell receptor beta chains below, sequenced in a study of T cell responses to AZD1222 COVID-19 vaccine. Profiling relied on immunoSEQ multiplex PCR, and the TCRdb table lists in-frame clones only, not all of them. The sample gives about 47,000 clones, 70% to 85% of which show up once; 20% to 25% is in the top ten. The sample consisted of peripheral blood, taken on day 0 of MenACWY control vaccination. The receptors derive from an adult in good health.

The CDR3 loop reads CASSRTGDSNQPQHF. The CDR3 DNA reads as TGTGCCAGCAGTCGGACAGGAGATAGCAATCAGCCCCAGCATTTT. V usage is TRBV3-1 (or the pseudogene TRBV3-2) and J usage is TRBJ1-5; TRBD1 aligns across 7 bases. Per the germline V gene, CDR1 is LGHDT and CDR2 is YNNKEL (reference sequence). This CDR3 region has 15 residues. J gave up 0 bases and V 6 bases, and 5 bases lay outside the gene matches.

The chain recombines TRBV28 with TRBJ1-3; weak D call: TRBD1 (6 bases). This CDR3 has 16 amino acids. V was shortened by 3 bases and J by 0 bases, with 12 bases between the two germline ends. CDR1 is MDHEN and CDR2 is SYDVKM in the germline V gene. CDR3 in DNA: TGTGCCAGCAGTTTGCAGGGGCTTGTCTCTGGAAACACCATATATTTT. It specifies CASSLQGLVSGNTIYF.

V and J are TRBV30 and TRBJ2-1; the D is unclear. The length of the CDR3 is 14 residues. Trimming left V 2 bases short and J 5 bases short, with 13 bases between. Germline V gives CDR1 GTSNPN, CDR2 SVGIG (reference sequence). CDR3: CAWSNALYNNEQFF. The DNA of the CDR3 is TGTGCCTGGAGTAATGCACTATACAACAATGAGCAGTTCTTC.

This clone was observed a single time. This sequence joins TRBV7-9 and TRBJ1-3; D not resolved. Trimming pared 4 bases from V and 2 bases from J, leaving 3 bases between. The CDR3 covers 12 residues. From germline, CDR1 is SEHNR and CDR2 FQNEAQ (reference sequence). The CDR3 bases are TGTGCCAGCAGCTCACCTGGAAACACCATATATTTT. Its protein is CASSSPGNTIYF.

The genes are TRBV7-6 and TRBJ2-3; TRBD1 might be the D (6 bases). Germline CDR1 SGHVS, CDR2 FNYEAQ. This CDR3 has 16 residues. Between the trimmed V and J ends, which lost 4 bases and 1 base, there was a span of 15 bases. This chain's CDR3 is CASSSDWAGGTDTQYF. CDR3 bases: TGTGCCAGCAGCTCGGATTGGGCAGGGGGCACAGATACGCAGTATTTT. The whole variable domain, remainder taken from reference TRBV7-6 and TRBJ2-3, is GAGVSQSPRYKVTKRGQDVALRCDPISGHVSLYWYRQALGQGPEFLTYFNYEAQQDKSGLPNDRFSAERPEGSISTLTIQRTEQRDSAMYRCASSSDWAGGTDTQYFGPGTRLTVL.

The rearrangement uses TRBV11-2 and TRBJ2-1; a possible D gene is TRBD2 (5 bases). This CDR3 is 14 amino acids long. Germline V gene sequence: CDR1 SGHAT, CDR2 FQNNGV. V dropped 3 bases and J dropped 10 bases, with 16 bases sitting between them. Written as DNA, the CDR3 is TGTGCCAGCAGCTTGTCTACGGGGTTGAGGGAGCAGTTCTTC. Its translation: CASSLSTGLREQFF.

The rearrangement links TRBV12-3 or TRBV12-4 to TRBJ1-1; possibly TRBD1 for D (5 bases). The CDR3 is 12 residues long. V dropped 2 bases and J dropped 8 bases, with 9 bases sitting between them. CDR3 in amino acids: CASSLWGNEAFF. CDR3 bases: TGTGCCAGCAGTTTATGGGGGAACGAAGCTTTCTTT.